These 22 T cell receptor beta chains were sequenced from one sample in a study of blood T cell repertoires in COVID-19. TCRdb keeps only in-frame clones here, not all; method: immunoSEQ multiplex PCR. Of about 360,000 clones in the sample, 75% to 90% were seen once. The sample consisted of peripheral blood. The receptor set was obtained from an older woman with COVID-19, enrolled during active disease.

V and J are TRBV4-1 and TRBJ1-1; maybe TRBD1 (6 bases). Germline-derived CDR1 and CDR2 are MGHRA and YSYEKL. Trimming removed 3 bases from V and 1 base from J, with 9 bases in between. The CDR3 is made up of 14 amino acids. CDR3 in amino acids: CASSQMGANTEAFF. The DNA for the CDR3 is TGCGCCAGCAGCCAGATGGGGGCGAACACTGAAGCTTTCTTT.

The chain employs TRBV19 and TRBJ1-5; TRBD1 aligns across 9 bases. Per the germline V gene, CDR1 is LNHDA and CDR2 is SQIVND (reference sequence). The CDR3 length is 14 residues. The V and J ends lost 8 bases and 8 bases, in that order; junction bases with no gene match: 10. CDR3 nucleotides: TGTGCCAGTGCTGCGGGACAGGGTTTCGAGCCCCAGCATTTT. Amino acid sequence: CASAAGQGFEPQHF.

The CDR3 loop is CASSLPTLAGEGHTDTQYF. The CDR3 region has the DNA TGTGCCAGCAGCTTACCCACCCTAGCGGGGGAGGGGCACACAGATACGCAGTATTTT. The chain links TRBV7-3 to TRBJ2-3; TRBD2 agrees at 10 bases. Trimming cost V 2 bases and J 2 bases; bases outside gene matches: 13. In germline, CDR1 is SGHTA, CDR2 FQGTGA. This CDR3 is built from 19 residues.

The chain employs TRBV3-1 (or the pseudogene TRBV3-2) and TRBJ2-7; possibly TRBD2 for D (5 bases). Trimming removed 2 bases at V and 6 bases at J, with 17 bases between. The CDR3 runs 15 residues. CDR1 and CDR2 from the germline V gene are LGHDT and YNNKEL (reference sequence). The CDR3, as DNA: TGTGCCAGCAGCCAATGGGAGTCCCATGGCGGCGAGCAGTACTTC. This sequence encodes CASSQWESHGGEQYF.

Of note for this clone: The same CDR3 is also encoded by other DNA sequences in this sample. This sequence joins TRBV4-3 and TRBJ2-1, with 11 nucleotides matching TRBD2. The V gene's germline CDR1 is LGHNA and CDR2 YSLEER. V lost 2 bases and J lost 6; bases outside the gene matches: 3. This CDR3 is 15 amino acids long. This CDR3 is CASSQPSGGRNEQFF. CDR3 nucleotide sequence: TGCGCCAGCAGCCAACCTAGCGGGGGGCGCAATGAGCAGTTCTTC.

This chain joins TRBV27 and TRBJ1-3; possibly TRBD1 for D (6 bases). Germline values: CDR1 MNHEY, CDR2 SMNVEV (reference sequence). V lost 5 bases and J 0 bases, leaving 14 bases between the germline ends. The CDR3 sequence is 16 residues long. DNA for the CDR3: TGTGCCAGCAGTACACCGGACAGTAACTCTGGAAACACCATATATTTT. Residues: CASSTPDSNSGNTIYF.

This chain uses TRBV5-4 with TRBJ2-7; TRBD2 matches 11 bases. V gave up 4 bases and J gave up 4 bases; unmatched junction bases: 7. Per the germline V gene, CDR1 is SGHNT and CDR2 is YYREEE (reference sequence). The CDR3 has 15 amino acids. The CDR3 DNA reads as TGTGCCAGCAGCCCCACGGGACTAGCGGTATACGAGCAGTACTTC. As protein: CASSPTGLAVYEQYF. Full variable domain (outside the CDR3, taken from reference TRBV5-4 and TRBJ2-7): ETGVTQSPTHLIKTRGQQVTLRCSSQSGHNTVSWYQQALGQGPQFIFQYYREEENGRGNFPPRFSGLQFPNYSSELNVNALELDDSALYLCASSPTGLAVYEQYFGPGTRLTVT.

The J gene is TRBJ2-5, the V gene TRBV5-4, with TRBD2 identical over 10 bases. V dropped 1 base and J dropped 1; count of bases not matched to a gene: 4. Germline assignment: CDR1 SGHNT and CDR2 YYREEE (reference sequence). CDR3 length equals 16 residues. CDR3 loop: CASSLNLAGAQETQYF. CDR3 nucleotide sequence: TGTGCCAGCAGCTTGAATCTAGCGGGGGCCCAAGAGACCCAGTACTTC.

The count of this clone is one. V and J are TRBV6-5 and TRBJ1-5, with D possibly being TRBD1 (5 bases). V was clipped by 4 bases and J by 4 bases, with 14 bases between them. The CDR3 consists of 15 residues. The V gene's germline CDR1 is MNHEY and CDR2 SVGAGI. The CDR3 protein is CASSSLGRVNQPQHF. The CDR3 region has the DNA TGTGCCAGCAGTTCTTTGGGGCGAGTAAATCAGCCCCAGCATTTT.

The CDR3 nucleotides read TGTGCCAGCAGCTTTCAGGGGCTAGGCAATGAGCAGTTCTTC. Encoded protein: CASSFQGLGNEQFF. The V and J genes are TRBV7-3 and TRBJ2-1, with a weak D call TRBD1 (6 bases). The V gene lost 3 bases and the J gene lost 6 bases, with 12 bases spanning the gap. The CDR3 contains 14 residues. The germline V gene encodes CDR1 SGHTA and CDR2 FQGTGA.

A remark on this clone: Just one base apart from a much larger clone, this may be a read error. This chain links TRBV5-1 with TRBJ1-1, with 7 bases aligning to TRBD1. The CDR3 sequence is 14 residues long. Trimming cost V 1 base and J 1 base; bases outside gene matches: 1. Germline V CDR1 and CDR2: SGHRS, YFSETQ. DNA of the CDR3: TGCGCCAGCAGCTTGAGACAGGGGAACACTGAAGCTTTCTTT. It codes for CASSLRQGNTEAFF.

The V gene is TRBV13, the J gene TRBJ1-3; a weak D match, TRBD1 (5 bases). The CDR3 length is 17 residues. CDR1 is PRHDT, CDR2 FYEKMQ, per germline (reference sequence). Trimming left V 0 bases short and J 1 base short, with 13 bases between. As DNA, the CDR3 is TGTGCCAGCAGCTTAGGTCCCAGGACACCATCTGGAAACACCATATATTTT. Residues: CASSLGPRTPSGNTIYF. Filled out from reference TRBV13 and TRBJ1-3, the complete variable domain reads AAGVIQSPRHLIKEKRETATLKCYPIPRHDTVYWYQQGPGQDPQFLISFYEKMQSDKGSIPDRFSAQQFSDYHSELNMSSLELGDSALYFCASSLGPRTPSGNTIYFGEGSWLTVV.

The CDR3, as DNA: TGTGCCAGCAGCATCCTTGGGGGCGAGTACAATGAGCAGTTCTTC. Its protein product is CASSILGGEYNEQFF. The chain employs TRBV5-6 and TRBJ2-1; a possible D gene is TRBD1 (6 bases). Trimming took off 4 bases at V and 4 bases at J, with 15 bases between the two ends. The CDR3 sequence is 15 residues long. The V gene's germline CDR1 is SGHDT and CDR2 YYEEEE.

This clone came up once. CDR3 in amino acids: CASSSTSLYEQYF. DNA for the CDR3: TGTGCCAGCAGTTCGACTAGCTTGTACGAGCAGTACTTC. This chain connects TRBV12-3 or TRBV12-4 to TRBJ2-7; 7 bases are a match to TRBD2. V gave up 4 bases and J gave up 4 bases; unmatched junction bases: 4. The CDR3 loop spans 13 amino acids.

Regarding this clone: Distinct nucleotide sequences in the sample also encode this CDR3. The CDR3 loop reads CASSFGTGSYEQYF. As DNA, the CDR3 is TGTGCCAGCAGCTTCGGCACAGGCTCCTACGAGCAGTACTTC. The rearrangement links TRBV5-4 to TRBJ2-7; TRBD1 might be the D (5 bases). The V gene's germline CDR1 is SGHNT and CDR2 YYREEE (reference sequence). The CDR3 consists of 14 residues. Deletions cut 2 bases from V and 0 bases from J, with 9 bases between.

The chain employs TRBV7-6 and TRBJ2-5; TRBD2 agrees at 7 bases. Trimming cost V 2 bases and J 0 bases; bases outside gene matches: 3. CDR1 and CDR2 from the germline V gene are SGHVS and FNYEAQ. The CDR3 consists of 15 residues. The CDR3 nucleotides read TGTGCCAGCAGCTTACTAGCGGCGTACCAAGAGACCCAGTACTTC. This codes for CASSLLAAYQETQYF. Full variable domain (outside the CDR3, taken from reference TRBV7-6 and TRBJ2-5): GAGVSQSPRYKVTKRGQDVALRCDPISGHVSLYWYRQALGQGPEFLTYFNYEAQQDKSGLPNDRFSAERPEGSISTLTIQRTEQRDSAMYRCASSLLAAYQETQYFGPGTRLLVL.

CDR3 DNA sequence: TGTGCCAGCACCCGTGGGCTAGCGGGGCACAATGAGCAGTTCTTC. It translates to CASTRGLAGHNEQFF. V is TRBV7-9 and J is TRBJ2-1; TRBD2 matches at 9 bases. This CDR3 spans 15 amino acids. Germline V gene sequence: CDR1 SEHNR, CDR2 FQNEAQ (reference sequence). V was clipped by 7 bases and J by 5 bases; unmatched bases: 9.

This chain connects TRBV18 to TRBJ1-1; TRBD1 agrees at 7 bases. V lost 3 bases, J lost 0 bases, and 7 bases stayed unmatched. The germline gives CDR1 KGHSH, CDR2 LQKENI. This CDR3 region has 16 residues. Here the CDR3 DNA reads TGTGCCAGCTCACCTAAGATCGACAGGGTGAACACTGAAGCTTTCTTT. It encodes CASSPKIDRVNTEAFF.

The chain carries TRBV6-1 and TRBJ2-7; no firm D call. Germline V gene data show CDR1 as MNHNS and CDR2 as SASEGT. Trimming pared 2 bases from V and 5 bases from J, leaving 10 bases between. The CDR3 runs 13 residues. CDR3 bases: TGTGCCAGCAGTGAAAGGAGAAGGAACGAGCAGTACTTC. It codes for CASSERRRNEQYF.

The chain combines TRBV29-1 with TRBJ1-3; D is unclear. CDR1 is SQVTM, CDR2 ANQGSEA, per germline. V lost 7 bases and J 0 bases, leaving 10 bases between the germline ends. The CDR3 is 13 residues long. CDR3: CSAFVYSGNTIYF. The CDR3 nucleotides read TGCAGCGCTTTCGTCTACTCTGGAAACACCATATATTTT. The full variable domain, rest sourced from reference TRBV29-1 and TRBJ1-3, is SAVISQKPSRDICQRGTSLTIQCQVDSQVTMMFWYRQQPGQSLTLIATANQGSEATYESGFVIDKFPISRPNLTFSTLTVSNMSPEDSSIYLCSAFVYSGNTIYFGEGSWLTVV.

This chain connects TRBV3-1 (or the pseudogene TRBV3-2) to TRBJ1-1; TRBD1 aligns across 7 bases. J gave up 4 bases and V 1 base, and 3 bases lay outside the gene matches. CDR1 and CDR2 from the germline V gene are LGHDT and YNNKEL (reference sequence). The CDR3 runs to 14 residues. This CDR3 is CASSQGDSVTEAFF. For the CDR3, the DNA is TGTGCCAGCAGCCAAGGGGACAGTGTCACTGAAGCTTTCTTT.

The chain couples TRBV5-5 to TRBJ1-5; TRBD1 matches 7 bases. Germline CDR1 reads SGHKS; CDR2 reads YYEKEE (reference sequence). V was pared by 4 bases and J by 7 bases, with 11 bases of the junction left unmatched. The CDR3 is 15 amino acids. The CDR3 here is CASSGSGQVMQPQHF. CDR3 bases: TGTGCCAGCAGCGGTAGCGGACAGGTAATGCAGCCCCAGCATTTT.